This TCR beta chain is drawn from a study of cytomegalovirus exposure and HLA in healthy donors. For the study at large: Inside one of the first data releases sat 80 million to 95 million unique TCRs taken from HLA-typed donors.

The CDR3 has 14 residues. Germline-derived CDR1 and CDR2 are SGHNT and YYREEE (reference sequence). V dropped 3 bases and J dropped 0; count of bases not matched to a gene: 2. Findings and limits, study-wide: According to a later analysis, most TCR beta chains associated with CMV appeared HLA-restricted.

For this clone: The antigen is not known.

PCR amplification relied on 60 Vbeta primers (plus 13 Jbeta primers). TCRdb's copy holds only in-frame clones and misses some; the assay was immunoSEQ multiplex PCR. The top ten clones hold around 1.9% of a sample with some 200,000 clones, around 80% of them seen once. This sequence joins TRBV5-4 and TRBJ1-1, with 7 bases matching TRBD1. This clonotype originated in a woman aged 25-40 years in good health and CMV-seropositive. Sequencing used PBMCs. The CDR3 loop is CASSSQGVNTEAFF. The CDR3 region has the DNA TGTGCCAGCAGCTCCCAGGGGGTGAACACTGAAGCTTTCTTT.